This is a list of T cell receptor beta chains from one sample in a study of cytotoxic CD8 clonotypes in ibrutinib-treated CLL. TCRdb's table, derived via immunoSEQ multiplex PCR, lists solely in-frame clones and lacks some. The table records 100,000 to 150,000 clones, 75% to 90% of them present only once. The sequencing here drew on PBMCs, taken after 24 months of ibrutinib treatment. The receptors derive from a human donor with chronic lymphocytic leukemia. Both conserved end residues are part of each CDR3. The D gene is left open where the match is weak. The size of a clone is reported for some rows only, either as once, few or many, or as a class for expanded clones.

d_gene | j_gene | abundance | v_gene | CDR3aa | CDR3nt
TRBD2 | TRBJ2-7 | NA | TRBV5-7 | CASECLSGRKGYEQYF | TGTGCCAGCGAATGCCTAAGCGGGAGGAAGGGGTACGAGCAGTACTTC
TRBD2 | TRBJ2-3 | NA | TRBV2 | CASSTSGSSTDTQYF | TGTGCCAGCAGTACTAGCGGAAGTAGCACAGATACGCAGTATTTT
NA | TRBJ1-4 | once | TRBV28 | CASSLLSGEKLFF | TGTGCCAGCAGTTTACTTTCGGGTGAAAAACTGTTTTTT
TRBD1 | TRBJ1-2 | NA | TRBV7-2 | CASSYRTGGLYTF | TGTGCCAGCAGCTATCGGACAGGGGGTCTCTACACCTTC
NA | TRBJ1-5 | NA | TRBV19 | CASSIRDSNQPQHF | TGTGCCAGTAGTATTCGGGATAGCAATCAGCCCCAGCATTTT
TRBD1 | TRBJ2-2 | NA | TRBV15 | CATSIRDRGYTGELFF | TGTGCCACCAGCATCCGGGACAGGGGGTACACCGGGGAGCTGTTTTTT
NA | TRBJ2-7 | NA | TRBV7-2 | CASSQKQGGEQYF | TGTGCCAGCAGCCAGAAACAGGGTGGCGAGCAGTACTTC
NA | TRBJ2-7 | NA | TRBV28 | CASSPPGSFSYEQYF | TGTGCCAGCAGCCCCCCAGGGAGCTTCTCCTACGAGCAGTACTTC
NA | TRBJ2-3 | NA | TRBV15 | CATSRDRGDTQYF | TGTGCCACCAGCAGAGATCGGGGGGATACGCAGTATTTT
NA | TRBJ2-7 | NA | TRBV10-1 | CASIAPGEQYF | TGCGCCAGCATTGCCCCAGGCGAGCAGTACTTC
TRBD2 | TRBJ2-4 | NA | TRBV4-2 | CASSQEGLAGAKNIQYF | TGTGCCAGCAGCCAAGAAGGGCTAGCGGGGGCCAAAAACATTCAGTACTTC
NA | TRBJ2-7 | NA | TRBV7-3 | CASSLTSSAVEQYF | TGTGCCAGCAGCTTAACAAGCTCGGCGGTCGAGCAGTACTTC